This TCR beta chain derives from a study of response to subunit inactivated influenza vaccine. TCRdb re-called the RT-PCR reads through MiXCR, storing one row per CDR3 protein. The sample has roughly 570,000 distinct CDR3 sequences, less than 15% seen once. The ends were cut back, 4 bases at V and 0 bases at J, with 14 bases in the middle. This CDR3 has 15 amino acids. Germline CDR1 and CDR2: SGHTS and YDEGEE. The sample consisted of PBMCs from blood, taken approximately 12 days after vaccination. The source is a man aged 50 to 59 who received an inactivated influenza vaccine. This chain uses TRBV5-8 with TRBJ2-7; a possible D gene is TRBD1 (6 bases). CDR3 sequence: CASSARGMSSYEQYF. Written as DNA, the CDR3 is TGTGCCAGCAGCGCTAGGGGGATGAGCTCCTACGAGCAGTACTTC.